Given below is one TCR beta chain in context. Its cognate antigen is unknown. Clones were read by immunoSEQ multiplex PCR, and TCRdb kept only the in-frame ones, dropping some. Altogether 84,000 or so clones are present, more than 80% being singletons, with the ten largest covering approximately 31%. This sample is drawn from a study of T cell responses to AZD1222 COVID-19 vaccine. Study in general: Investigators merged groups given second doses at roughly 4 or roughly 12 weeks.

V was pared by 4 bases and J by 12 bases, with 10 bases of the junction left unmatched. The CDR3 is 14 amino acids. In germline, CDR1 is SGHAT, CDR2 FQNNGV. General study results and limits: Mostly white British, mostly female donors; authors suggested clonal diversity may be underestimated.

V and J are TRBV11-2 and TRBJ2-1; TRBD2 matches 9 bases. The sequence derives from an adult in good health. The sample in question was peripheral blood, obtained on day 0 of AZD1222 vaccination. CDR3 sequence: CASSSGLASLAQFF. The CDR3 DNA sequence: TGTGCCAGCAGCTCAGGACTAGCGAGCTTGGCGCAGTTCTTC.